The present TCR beta chain was sequenced within a study of shared clonotypes between healthy human individuals. The study, taken as a whole, reports: A small donor pool kept down the genetic and exposure-history diversity that was represented. Generally, estimated richness proved larger in naive subsets than it did in memory subsets. The study sampled only blood, and tissue repertoires likely differ.

Comments on this clone: Antigen: not known.

CDR3 size: 17 residues. The V and J ends lost 4 bases and 1 base, in that order; junction bases with no gene match: 7. The V gene's germline CDR1 is MDHEN and CDR2 SYDVKM. This table comes from immunoSEQ multiplex PCR, and its TCRdb copy is limited to in-frame clones, with some not included. The sample includes millions of clones, 85% to 95% seen only once; the top ten take about 0.37%. The genes are TRBV28 and TRBJ1-4; 9 bases match TRBD1. Sequenced material: naive CD4+ T cells from PBMCs. Subset: CD45RA+ positively selected. The receptor was derived from a man aged 18 to 30 in good health. Some clones in this sample may be carry-over from other donors' samples. This chain's CDR3 is CASSSQDRGRTNEKLFF. Here the CDR3 DNA reads TGTGCCAGCAGTTCCCAGGACAGGGGAAGAACTAATGAAAAACTGTTTTTT.